What follows are 24 T cell receptor beta chains derived from one specimen sequenced in a study of cytomegalovirus exposure and HLA in healthy donors. The PCR used 60 Vbeta and 13 Jbeta primers. Clones were read by immunoSEQ multiplex PCR, and TCRdb kept only the in-frame ones, dropping some. Of around 67,000 clones in the sample, roughly 68% were seen once. The sequenced material came from PBMCs. The receptors originated from a woman in her forties or fifties in good health and CMV-seronegative.

The CDR3 nucleotides are TGTGCCAGCAGCCCCCCAGGGGAGGATACGCAGTATTTT. Translated: CASSPPGEDTQYF. This chain uses TRBV7-3 with TRBJ2-3, with a possible D match to TRBD1 (6 bases). Germline assignment: CDR1 SGHTA and CDR2 FQGTGA. The CDR3 sequence is 13 residues long. V was trimmed by 5 bases and J by 6 bases, leaving 12 bases between them.

The CDR3 DNA follows: TGTGCCAGCAGCCTTAGCGGTTCTCAGGGGGCAGGTGGCTACACCTTC. As protein: CASSLSGSQGAGGYTF. V usage is TRBV11-2 and J usage is TRBJ1-2; 8 bases line up with TRBD1. Germline V CDR1 and CDR2: SGHAT, FQNNGV. The CDR3 is 16 residues long. V was clipped by 5 bases and J by 7 bases; unmatched bases: 15.

The genes are TRBV19 and TRBJ2-5; 7 nucleotides line up with TRBD1. The CDR3 loop spans 14 amino acids. The germline V gene has CDR1 LNHDA and CDR2 SQIVND (reference sequence). Trimming cost V 10 bases and J 4 bases; bases outside gene matches: 12. For the CDR3, the DNA is TGTGCCACCACAAGGACAGGTGGGGGAGAGACCCAGTACTTC. This translates into CATTRTGGGETQYF.

The rearrangement links TRBV1 to TRBJ2-4; TRBD2, the D gene given by the table, was not confirmed from the DNA. TRBV1 is labeled a pseudogene. This CDR3 contains 17 residues. Written as DNA, the CDR3 is TGCACCAGCAGCCCTCGACTAGCGGCACTAGCCAAAAACATTCAGTACTTC. Amino acid sequence: CTSSPRLAALAKNIQYF.

V and J are TRBV25-1 and TRBJ2-3; D not resolved. The CDR3 has 14 residues. The V gene's germline CDR1 is MGHDK and CDR2 SYGVNS. V was cut by 4 bases and J by 4 bases, with 12 bases left in between. DNA of the CDR3: TGTGCCAGCAGTGGCCAGGTGATGCCAGATACGCAGTATTTT. Translated, it gives CASSGQVMPDTQYF.

The chain carries TRBV5-6 and TRBJ1-5, with D hard to call. The germline V gene has CDR1 SGHDT and CDR2 YYEEEE. This CDR3 is 15 amino acids long. With 4 bases removed from V and 0 bases from J, the gap between germline ends came to 11 bases. CDR3 in amino acids: CASSLESYSNQPQHF. As DNA, the CDR3 is TGTGCCAGCAGCCTTGAGTCTTATAGCAATCAGCCCCAGCATTTT. Full variable domain (missing parts from reference TRBV5-6 and TRBJ1-5): DAGVTQSPTHLIKTRGQQVTLRCSPKSGHDTVSWYQQALGQGPQFIFQYYEEEERQRGNFPDRFSGHQFPNYSSELNVNALLLGDSALYLCASSLESYSNQPQHFGDGTRLSIL.

The chain has TRBV5-4 and TRBJ1-1; TRBD1 aligns across 7 bases. The CDR3 runs to 13 residues. V shed 4 bases, J shed 6 bases, and the junction held 6 bases outside the gene matches. The V gene's germline CDR1 is SGHNT and CDR2 YYREEE (reference sequence). CDR3 region: CASSRDREPEAFF. The CDR3 coding sequence is TGTGCCAGCAGCCGAGACAGGGAACCTGAAGCTTTCTTT.

J is TRBJ2-5 and V is TRBV4-3; D may be TRBD2 (5 bases). V gave up 6 bases and J gave up 5 bases, with 13 bases separating them. The CDR3 runs 13 residues. Looked up from germline, CDR1 is LGHNA and CDR2 is YSLEER. The CDR3 region is CASSRTRGETQYF. The CDR3 region has the DNA TGCGCCAGCAGTCGCACCCGCGGGGAGACCCAGTACTTC.

This clone was detected once. V and J are TRBV5-1 and TRBJ2-1; the match to TRBD2 covers 9 bases. V shed 5 bases and J 2 bases; nucleotides not matched to a gene: 2. CDR1 and CDR2 (germline): SGHRS, YFSETQ. This CDR3 region has 14 residues. DNA for the CDR3: TGCGCCAGCAGTCCTAGCGGGACCTACAATGAGCAGTTCTTC. Its translation: CASSPSGTYNEQFF.

The chain carries TRBV7-9 and TRBJ1-5; 8 bases line up with TRBD1. Germline V gene sequence: CDR1 SEHNR, CDR2 FQNEAQ (reference sequence). The CDR3 extends over 13 amino acids. Trimming removed 5 bases from V and 5 bases from J; junction bases left unmatched: 2. CDR3 nucleotides: TGTGCCAGCAGCGTACAGGGGGATCAGCCCCAGCATTTT. It specifies CASSVQGDQPQHF.

This clone was seen only once. This sequence joins TRBV6-5 and TRBJ1-2, with D unresolved. V dropped 6 bases and J dropped 8 bases, with 19 bases sitting between them. This CDR3 spans 14 amino acids. CDR1 and CDR2 from the germline V gene are MNHEY and SVGAGI. Here the CDR3 DNA reads TGTGCCAGCAGCCAACTGGGAGGGTTTGAGGGCTACACCTTC. Translating gives CASSQLGGFEGYTF.

V gene TRBV9 combines with J gene TRBJ2-2; TRBD1 matches 9 bases. This CDR3 contains 15 residues. Germline V lookup: CDR1 SGDLS, CDR2 YYNGEE. J gave up 3 bases and V 3 bases, and 3 bases lay outside the gene matches. CDR3 protein: CASSAYRGHTGELFF. The DNA for the CDR3 is TGTGCCAGCAGCGCCTACAGGGGGCACACCGGGGAGCTGTTTTTT.

V and J are TRBV5-5 and TRBJ2-7; TRBD2 agrees at 11 bases. The CDR3 loop spans 19 amino acids. Germline trimming cut 1 base from V and 3 bases from J; bases unmatched to any gene: 15. Germline loops: CDR1 SGHKS, CDR2 YYEKEE (reference sequence). The CDR3 DNA is TGTGCCAGCAGCTTGCTGCCCCTAGCGGGAGGAGGTGGGGGCTACGAGCAGTACTTC. Translation gives CASSLLPLAGGGGGYEQYF.

This chain connects TRBV28 to TRBJ2-1; 7 bases align to TRBD2. V lost 7 bases to trimming and J lost 12 bases; unmatched junction nucleotides: 21. This CDR3 region has 16 residues. Germline V lookup: CDR1 MDHEN, CDR2 SYDVKM. CDR3 in DNA: TGTGCCAGCACCCCCTCCGGGGAGGGCCTGAATGTATGGCAGTTCTTC. Its protein is CASTPSGEGLNVWQFF.

The CDR3 spells CASGSGSDTQYF. Here the CDR3 DNA reads TGTGCCAGCGGGTCAGGGTCAGATACGCAGTATTTT. The chain combines TRBV28 with TRBJ2-3; TRBD1 might be the D (5 bases). The CDR3 has 12 residues. V was shortened by 8 bases and J by 4 bases, with 10 bases between the two germline ends. The germline gives CDR1 MDHEN, CDR2 SYDVKM.

The chain is built from TRBV10-3 and TRBJ2-5; TRBD1 is a possible D gene (6 bases). CDR3 length: 15 residues. V lost 5 bases to trimming and J lost 3 bases, with 16 bases between them. The germline V gene encodes CDR1 ENHRY and CDR2 SYGVKD. In nucleotides, the CDR3 is TGTGCCATCAGTAAGGGGACACTGCCTGAAGAGACCCAGTACTTC. Amino acid sequence: CAISKGTLPEETQYF.

The V and J genes are TRBV11-2 and TRBJ2-3; D gene unclear. Germline loops: CDR1 SGHAT, CDR2 FQNNGV. This CDR3 contains 16 residues. V was clipped by 4 bases and J by 1 base, with 15 bases between them. The CDR3 nucleotides read TGTGCCAGCAGCTCCCCCCTGAACACCCGCACAGATACGCAGTATTTT. Translation: CASSSPLNTRTDTQYF.

This clone was seen more than once but under ten times. V gene TRBV7-2 combines with J gene TRBJ2-3; TRBD2 matches 12 bases. There are 16 residues in the CDR3. Losses at the gene ends were 1 base for V and 6 bases for J; bases not matched to a gene: 5. Looked up from germline, CDR1 is SGHTA and CDR2 is FQGNSA. The CDR3 loop is CASSLGTSGITDTQYF. The CDR3 coding sequence is TGTGCCAGCAGCTTAGGGACTAGCGGGATAACCGATACGCAGTATTTT.

This rearrangement joins TRBV5-1 to TRBJ1-3; the D gene is possibly TRBD1 (5 bases). CDR3 size: 15 residues. The germline CDR1 and CDR2 sequences are SGHRS and YFSETQ. Trimming removed 4 bases at V and 4 bases at J, with 15 bases between. CDR3 coding DNA: TGCGCCAGCAGCAATCCCCAGGGATCGGGAAACACCATATATTTT. This codes for CASSNPQGSGNTIYF.

The gene calls are TRBV5-8 and TRBJ1-2, with D possibly being TRBD1 (6 bases). There are 14 residues in the CDR3. V lost 2 bases and J 2 bases, leaving 10 bases between the germline ends. Germline V gene data show CDR1 as SGHTS and CDR2 as YDEGEE. The CDR3 DNA follows: TGTGCCAGCAGCTTAGGGGGTCGCAACTATGGCTACACCTTC. Its protein is CASSLGGRNYGYTF.

The chain has TRBV29-1 and TRBJ2-1, with 9 bases that match TRBD2. V trimming: 4 bases; J trimming: 2 bases; junction bases outside the gene matches: 12. This CDR3 region has 17 residues. From germline, CDR1 is SQVTM and CDR2 ANQGSEA. The CDR3 here is CSVGGPSGNAAYNEQFF. CDR3 DNA: TGCAGCGTTGGAGGACCTAGCGGGAACGCCGCCTACAATGAGCAGTTCTTC.

The rearrangement links TRBV27 to TRBJ2-7, with TRBD2 as a possible D gene (7 bases). CDR3 length: 14 residues. V was clipped by 6 bases and J by 6 bases, with 18 bases between them. Germline-derived CDR1 and CDR2 are MNHEY and SMNVEV (reference sequence). The CDR3 sequence: CASRSRGRDREQYF. CDR3 sequence (DNA): TGTGCCAGCAGGTCAAGGGGGAGGGACCGCGAGCAGTACTTC.

The V and J genes are TRBV5-1 and TRBJ1-1; 8 bases line up with TRBD1. The germline CDR1 and CDR2 sequences are SGHRS and YFSETQ. The junction had 8 bases not matched to a gene; V was cut back by 4 bases and J by 0 bases. The CDR3 sequence is 16 residues long. CDR3 in DNA: TGCGCCAGCAGCCAGACGACAGGGGTGATGAACACTGAAGCTTTCTTT. Translated, it gives CASSQTTGVMNTEAFF. Complete variable domain (other parts from reference TRBV5-1 and TRBJ1-1): KAGVTQTPRYLIKTRGQQVTLSCSPISGHRSVSWYQQTPGQGLQFLFEYFSETQRNKGNFPGRFSGRQFSNSRSEMNVSTLELGDSALYLCASSQTTGVMNTEAFFGQGTRLTVV.

In nucleotides, the CDR3 is TGTGCCAGCAGCCGAGGAAGTGCGGTTGGGTGGAACACTGAAGCTTTCTTT. Protein: CASSRGSAVGWNTEAFF. This chain joins TRBV4-2 and TRBJ1-1; D not certain. Germline V gives CDR1 LGHNA, CDR2 YNFKEQ. Trimming took off 4 bases at V and 1 base at J, with 19 bases between the two ends. CDR3 length: 17 amino acids.